The T cell receptor (beta chain) described here comes from a study of memory CD4+ T cells and cytomegalovirus serostatus. Study background: This sample comes from healthy Belgian adults, roughly 9 CMV seropositive, 24 seronegative.

Single viable CD3+CD4+CD8-CD45RO+ cells were sorted as the memory CD4+ T cells. Total CD4+ T cells were enriched by CD4 positive selection. Sequencing was performed with immunoSEQ multiplex PCR; in TCRdb, only in-frame clones are kept and a portion is missing. The sample shows under 50,000 clones, about 73% of them seen only once. Between the trimmed V and J ends, which lost 0 bases and 6 bases, there was a span of 7 bases. This CDR3 contains 14 residues. Germline values: CDR1 SGDLS, CDR2 YYNGEE. Material for sequencing was memory CD4+ T cells from blood. The receptor was isolated from an adult in good health and CMV-seronegative. The chain combines TRBV9 with TRBJ1-6; no clear D. This CDR3 is CASSVGQINSPLHF. DNA of the CDR3: TGTGCCAGCAGCGTAGGGCAGATTAATTCACCCCTCCACTTT.